The source of this T cell receptor beta chain is a study of blood T cell repertoires in COVID-19. Participants reported their clinical history, and cohort assignment relied on those reports. Trimming cost V 3 bases and J 0 bases, with 16 bases left between them. Germline assignment: CDR1 LGHDT and CDR2 YNNKEL (reference sequence). This CDR3 region has 17 residues. The method was immunoSEQ multiplex PCR; TCRdb's version includes in-frame clones alone and lacks a portion of them. The sample includes fewer than 200,000 clones, roughly 80% of them seen just once. This clone was seen just once. The receptor comes from a woman between 45 and 60 years old who had recovered from COVID-19. This rearrangement joins TRBV3-1 (or the pseudogene TRBV3-2) to TRBJ2-3; a possible D gene is TRBD2 (6 bases). The sequenced sample was PBMCs or T cells enriched from blood (not recorded which). The CDR3 DNA reads TGTGCCAGCAGCCAGACCTGGAGGGCGGCGAGCACAGATACGCAGTATTTT. The encoded protein is CASSQTWRAASTDTQYF.